This TCR beta chain was documented in a study of blood T cell repertoires in COVID-19. The wider study: The samples span acute and convalescent COVID-19 from the United States, Italy and Spain.

The data were produced by immunoSEQ multiplex PCR, yet TCRdb's version contains in-frame clones alone and is incomplete. There are some 300,000 clones in the sample; around 87% occur only once, and 2% to 3% lies in the top ten. Trimming took off 5 bases at V and 3 bases at J, with 6 bases between the two ends. The CDR3 is 12 residues long. Looked up from germline, CDR1 is SGHAT and CDR2 is FQNNGV. The receptor's source is a man aged 18 to 29 with active or convalescent COVID-19. Sequencing was carried out using peripheral blood. The chain has TRBV11-2 and TRBJ2-3; D unclear. CDR3 sequence: CASSEATDTQYF. CDR3 DNA: TGTGCCAGCAGCGAGGCAACAGATACGCAGTATTTT.